The present T cell receptor (beta chain) was sequenced within a study of shared T cell receptors in the human thymus. Sequencing used immunoSEQ multiplex PCR; TCRdb keeps in-frame clones, though not all of them. The sample includes 600,000 to 900,000 clones, 70% to 90% of them seen just once. As concerns this clone: The junction departs from the called germline gene at one end, perhaps through a read error.

This same sample was also part of a study on human thymus T cells.

This clonotype originated in a girl under two years old with a congenital heart defect. Sequenced: thymocytes.

CDR3 protein: CTSTDSSYEQYF. In DNA, the CDR3 is TGTACCAGCACGGACAGCTCCTACGAGCAGTACTTC. The chain joins TRBV2 to TRBJ2-7; D is possibly TRBD1 (6 bases). The germline V gene has CDR1 SNHLY and CDR2 FYNNEI. This CDR3 region has 12 residues.